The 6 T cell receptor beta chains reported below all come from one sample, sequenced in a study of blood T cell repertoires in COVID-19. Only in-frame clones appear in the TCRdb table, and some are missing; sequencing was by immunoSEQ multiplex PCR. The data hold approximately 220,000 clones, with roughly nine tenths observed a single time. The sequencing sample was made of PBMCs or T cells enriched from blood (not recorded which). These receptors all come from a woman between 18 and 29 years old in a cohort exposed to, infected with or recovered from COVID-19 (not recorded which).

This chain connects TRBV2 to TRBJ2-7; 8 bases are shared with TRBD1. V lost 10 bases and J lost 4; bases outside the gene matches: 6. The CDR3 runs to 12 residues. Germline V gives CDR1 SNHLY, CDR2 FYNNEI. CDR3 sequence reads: CATMDRVYEQYF. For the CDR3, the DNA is TGTGCCACCATGGACAGGGTGTACGAGCAGTACTTC.

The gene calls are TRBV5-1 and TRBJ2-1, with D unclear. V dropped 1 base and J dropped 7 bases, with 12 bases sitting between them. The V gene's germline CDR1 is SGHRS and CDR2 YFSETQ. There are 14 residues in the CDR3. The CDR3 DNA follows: TGCGCCAGCAGCTTGATGATGACAAAGAATGAGCAGTTCTTC. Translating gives CASSLMMTKNEQFF. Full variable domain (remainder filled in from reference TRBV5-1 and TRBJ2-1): KAGVTQTPRYLIKTRGQQVTLSCSPISGHRSVSWYQQTPGQGLQFLFEYFSETQRNKGNFPGRFSGRQFSNSRSEMNVSTLELGDSALYLCASSLMMTKNEQFFGPGTRLTVL.

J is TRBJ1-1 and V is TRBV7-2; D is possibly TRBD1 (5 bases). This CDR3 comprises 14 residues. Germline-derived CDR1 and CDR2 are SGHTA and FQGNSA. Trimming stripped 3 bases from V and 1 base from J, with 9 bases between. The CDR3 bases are TGTGCCAGCAGCTTCCAACAGGAGAACACTGAAGCTTTCTTT. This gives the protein CASSFQQENTEAFF.

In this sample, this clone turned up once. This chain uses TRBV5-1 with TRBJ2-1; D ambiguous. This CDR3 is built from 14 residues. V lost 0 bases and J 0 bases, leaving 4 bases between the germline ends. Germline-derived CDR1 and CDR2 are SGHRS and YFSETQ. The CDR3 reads CASSLVGSYNEQFF. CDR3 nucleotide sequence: TGCGCCAGCAGCTTGGTCGGCTCCTACAATGAGCAGTTCTTC.

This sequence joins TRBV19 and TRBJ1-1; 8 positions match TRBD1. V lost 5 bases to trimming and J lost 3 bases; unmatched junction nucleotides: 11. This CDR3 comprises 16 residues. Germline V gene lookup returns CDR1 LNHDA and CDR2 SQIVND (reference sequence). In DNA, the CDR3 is TGTGCCAGTAGTGTACCAACAGGGGGTGAGTACACTGAAGCTTTCTTT. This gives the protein CASSVPTGGEYTEAFF.

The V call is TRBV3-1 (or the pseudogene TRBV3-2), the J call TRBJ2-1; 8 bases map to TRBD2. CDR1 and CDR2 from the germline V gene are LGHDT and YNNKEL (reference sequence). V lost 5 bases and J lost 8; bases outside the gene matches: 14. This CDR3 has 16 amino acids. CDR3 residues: CASSYLRRGAVHEQFF. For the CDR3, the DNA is TGTGCCAGCAGCTATTTGAGGCGGGGGGCCGTGCATGAGCAGTTCTTC.